This entry lists 10 T cell receptor beta chains sequenced from one sample in a study of blood T cells in healthy people across ages. Primers used in a second PCR of about 6 to 11 cycles were a sample-barcoded 5' primer and a J-beta primer mix. MiXCR, applied by TCRdb to the 5' RACE reads, yields one record per CDR3 protein. The sample has roughly 900,000 distinct CDR3 sequences; 29% are singletons. The source material was blood. The receptors were gathered from a woman older than 75 in good health.

This clonotype was counted only a few times. The rearrangement joins TRBV20-1 to TRBJ2-7, with D perhaps being TRBD1 or TRBD2 (6 bases each). The CDR3 covers 16 residues. The germline V and J ends were trimmed by 5 bases and 7 bases, with 27 bases remaining between them. Germline CDR1 DFQATT, CDR2 SNEGSKA (reference sequence). CDR3 residues: CSAQGSSGGTYNEQYF. DNA for the CDR3: TGCAGTGCTCAGGGGAGTTCCGGGGGAACCTACAATGAGCAGTACTTC.

The rearrangement joins TRBV10-3 to TRBJ2-3; tentatively, D is TRBD1 or TRBD2 (6 bases each). The V gene's germline CDR1 is ENHRY and CDR2 SYGVKD. Deletions cut 0 bases from V and 2 bases from J, with 15 bases between. There are 17 residues in the CDR3. CDR3 sequence: CAISESGGRGFTDTQYF. The CDR3 DNA follows: TGTGCCATCAGTGAGTCGGGAGGCAGGGGTTTCACAGATACGCAGTATTTT.

This clonotype showed up just a few times. J is TRBJ1-3 and V is TRBV5-1; D gene ambiguous. CDR3 length: 14 residues. V was clipped by 1 base and J by 3 bases, with 8 bases between them. Germline V gene sequence: CDR1 SGHRS, CDR2 YFSETQ. CDR3 DNA sequence: TGCGCCAGCAGCTTGTCGTACCTTGGAAACACCATATATTTT. Protein: CASSLSYLGNTIYF.

This clonotype appeared many times. This sequence joins TRBV25-1 and TRBJ2-1; D might be TRBD2 (6 bases). The CDR3 length is 16 residues. Germline CDR1 MGHDK, CDR2 SYGVNS. V lost 2 bases and J lost 5, with 16 bases in between. CDR3 in amino acids: CASSEVMWAGNNEQFF. As DNA, the CDR3 is TGTGCCAGCAGTGAAGTTATGTGGGCGGGGAACAATGAGCAGTTCTTC. The variable domain in full, with the rest retrieved from reference TRBV25-1 and TRBJ2-1, is EADIYQTPRYLVIGTGKKITLECSQTMGHDKMYWYQQDPGMELHLIHYSYGVNSTEKGDLSSESTVSRIRTEHFPLTLESARPSHTSQYLCASSEVMWAGNNEQFFGPGTRLTVL.

This clonotype occurred many times. This chain joins TRBV18 and TRBJ2-5, with TRBD1 matching 7 bases. The germline gives CDR1 KGHSH, CDR2 LQKENI. With V trimmed by 4 bases and J by 2 bases, 7 bases remained unmatched. The CDR3 is made up of 15 amino acids. Here the CDR3 DNA reads TGTGCCAGCTCACGCCGACAGGGTGGACAAGAGACCCAGTACTTC. Translated, it gives CASSRRQGGQETQYF.

This clonotype was seen ten or more times. CDR3 amino acids: CASSPTGEVQLFF. The CDR3 DNA follows: TGTGCCAGCAGCCCCACCGGGGAGGTTCAACTGTTTTTT. The chain carries TRBV12-3 or TRBV12-4 and TRBJ1-4, with D unclear. The CDR3 runs 13 residues. Trimming stripped 6 bases from V and 12 bases from J, with 17 bases between.

Concerning this clonotype: This could be a read error, since a much larger clone is one nucleotide away. V usage is TRBV14 and J usage is TRBJ2-3, with D unresolved. This CDR3 region has 13 residues. Trimming took 7 bases from V and 5 from J, leaving 13 bases between them. Germline CDR1 and CDR2: SGHDN and FVKESK. The CDR3 reads CASTAGPRDTQYF. The CDR3 coding sequence is TGTGCCAGCACCGCAGGACCTAGAGATACGCAGTATTTT.

This clonotype was counted ten times or more. The chain has TRBV9 and TRBJ2-5; 13 nucleotides align to TRBD2. This CDR3 contains 16 residues. V shed 6 bases and J 0 bases; nucleotides not matched to a gene: 5. The V gene's germline CDR1 is SGDLS and CDR2 YYNGEE. This CDR3 reads CASNHGTSGNQETQYF. The CDR3 bases are TGTGCCAGCAACCACGGGACTAGCGGGAACCAAGAGACCCAGTACTTC.

This clonotype came up many times. The chain has TRBV7-2 and TRBJ1-5; D call uncertain. Germline CDR1 is SGHTA and CDR2 is FQGNSA. Trimming shortened V by 1 base and J by 5 bases, and 9 bases separated the two germline ends. This CDR3 comprises 14 residues. CDR3 sequence (DNA): TGTGCCAGCAGCTTAGATGGCAGTTATCAGCCCCAGCATTTT. Translating gives CASSLDGSYQPQHF.

This clonotype was counted many times. V and J are TRBV3-1 and TRBJ2-4; tentatively, D is TRBD1 (6 bases). This CDR3 is 13 amino acids long. The germline V gene has CDR1 LGHDT and CDR2 YNNKEL (reference sequence). V was trimmed by 7 bases and J by 4 bases, leaving 11 bases between them. DNA of the CDR3: TGTGCCAGCACCCTCGGACAGAAAAACATTCAGTACTTC. This encodes CASTLGQKNIQYF.